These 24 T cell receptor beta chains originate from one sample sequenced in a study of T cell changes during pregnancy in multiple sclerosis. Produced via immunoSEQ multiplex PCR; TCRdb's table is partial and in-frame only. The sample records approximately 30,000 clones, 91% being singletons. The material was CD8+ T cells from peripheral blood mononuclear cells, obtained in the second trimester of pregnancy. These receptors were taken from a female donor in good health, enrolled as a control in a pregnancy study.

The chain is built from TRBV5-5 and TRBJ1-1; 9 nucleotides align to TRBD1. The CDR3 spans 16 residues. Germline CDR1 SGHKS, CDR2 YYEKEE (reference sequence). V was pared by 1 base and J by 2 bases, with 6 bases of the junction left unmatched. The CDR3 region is CASSLKDRGTNTEAFF. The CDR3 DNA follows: TGTGCCAGCAGCTTGAAGGACAGGGGTACAAACACTGAAGCTTTCTTT.

CDR3 amino acids: CASHLAGAAGGEQFF. DNA of the CDR3: TGTGCCAGCCATCTAGCGGGGGCCGCTGGAGGGGAGCAGTTCTTC. The chain combines TRBV7-8 with TRBJ2-1; 10 bases align to TRBD2. The CDR3 runs to 15 residues. The V and J ends lost 8 bases and 10 bases, in that order; junction bases with no gene match: 14. Germline assignment: CDR1 SGHVS and CDR2 FQNEAQ.

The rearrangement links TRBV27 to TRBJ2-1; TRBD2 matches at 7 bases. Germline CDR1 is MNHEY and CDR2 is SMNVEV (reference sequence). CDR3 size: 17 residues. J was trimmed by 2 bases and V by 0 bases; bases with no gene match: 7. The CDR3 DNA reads TGTGCCAGCAGTTTATCGGTGGGGGAGGGCCCCTACAATGAGCAGTTCTTC. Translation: CASSLSVGEGPYNEQFF.

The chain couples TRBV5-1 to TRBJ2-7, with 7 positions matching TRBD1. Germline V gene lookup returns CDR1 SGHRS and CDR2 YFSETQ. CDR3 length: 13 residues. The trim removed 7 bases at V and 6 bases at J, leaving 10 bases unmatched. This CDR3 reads CASADQGVVEQYF. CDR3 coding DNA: TGCGCCAGCGCAGACCAGGGGGTAGTCGAGCAGTACTTC.

Here the CDR3 reads CASSATGQAYEQYF. DNA for the CDR3: TGTGCCAGCAGCGCCACGGGACAAGCCTACGAGCAGTACTTC. The chain carries TRBV7-9 and TRBJ2-7, with a possible D match to TRBD1 (6 bases). Germline CDR1 SEHNR, CDR2 FQNEAQ (reference sequence). The CDR3 length is 14 residues. The ends were cut back, 5 bases at V and 2 bases at J, with 13 bases in the middle.

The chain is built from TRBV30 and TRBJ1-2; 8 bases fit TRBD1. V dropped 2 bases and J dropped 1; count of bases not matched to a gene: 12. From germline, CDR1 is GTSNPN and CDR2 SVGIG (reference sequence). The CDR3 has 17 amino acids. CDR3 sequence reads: CAWSPRTGPRSNYGYTF. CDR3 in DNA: TGTGCCTGGAGTCCCCGGACAGGGCCCCGGAGTAACTATGGCTACACCTTC. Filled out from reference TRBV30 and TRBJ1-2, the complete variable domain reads SQTIHQWPATLVQPVGSPLSLECTVEGTSNPNLYWYRQAAGRGLQLLFYSVGIGQISSEVPQNLSASRPQDRQFILSSKKLLLSDSGFYLCAWSPRTGPRSNYGYTFGSGTRLTVV.

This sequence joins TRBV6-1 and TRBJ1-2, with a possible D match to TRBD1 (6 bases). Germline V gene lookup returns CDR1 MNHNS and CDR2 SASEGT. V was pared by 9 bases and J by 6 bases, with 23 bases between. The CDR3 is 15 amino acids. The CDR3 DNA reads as TGTGCCAGTCGAATGGGACAAGGAGCATGGGATGGCTACACCTTC. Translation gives CASRMGQGAWDGYTF.

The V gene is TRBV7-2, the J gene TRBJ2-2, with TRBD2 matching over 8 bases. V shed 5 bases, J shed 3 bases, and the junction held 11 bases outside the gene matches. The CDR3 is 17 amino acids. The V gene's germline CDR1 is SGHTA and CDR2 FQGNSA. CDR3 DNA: TGTGCCAGCAGCCCAACTAGCGGCGCCTCCTACACCGGGGAGCTGTTTTTT. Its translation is CASSPTSGASYTGELFF.

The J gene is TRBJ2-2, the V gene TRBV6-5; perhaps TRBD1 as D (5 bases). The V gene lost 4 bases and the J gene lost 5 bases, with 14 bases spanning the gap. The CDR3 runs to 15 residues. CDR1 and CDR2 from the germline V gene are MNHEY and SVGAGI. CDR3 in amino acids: CASSSWGSPTGELFF. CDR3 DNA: TGTGCCAGCAGTTCTTGGGGCAGCCCAACCGGGGAGCTGTTTTTT.

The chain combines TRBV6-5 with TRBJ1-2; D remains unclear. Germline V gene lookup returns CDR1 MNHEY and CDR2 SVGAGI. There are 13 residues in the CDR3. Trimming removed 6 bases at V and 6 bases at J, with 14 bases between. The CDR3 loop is CASSPFDKNGYTF. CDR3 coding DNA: TGTGCCAGCAGCCCCTTCGACAAAAATGGCTACACCTTC.

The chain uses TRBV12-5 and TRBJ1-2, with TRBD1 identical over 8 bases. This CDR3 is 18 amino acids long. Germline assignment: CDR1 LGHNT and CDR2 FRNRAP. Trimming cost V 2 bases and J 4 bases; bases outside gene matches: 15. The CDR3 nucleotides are TGTGCTAGTGGTTTGCCCACTACATTGACAGGGGAAGGCTATGGCTACACCTTC. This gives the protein CASGLPTTLTGEGYGYTF.

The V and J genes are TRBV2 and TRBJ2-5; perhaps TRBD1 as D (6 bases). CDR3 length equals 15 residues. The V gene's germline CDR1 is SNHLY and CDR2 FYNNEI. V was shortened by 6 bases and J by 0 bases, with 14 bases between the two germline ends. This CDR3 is CASRDTGTYQETQYF. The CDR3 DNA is TGTGCCAGCAGAGACACCGGGACATACCAAGAGACCCAGTACTTC.

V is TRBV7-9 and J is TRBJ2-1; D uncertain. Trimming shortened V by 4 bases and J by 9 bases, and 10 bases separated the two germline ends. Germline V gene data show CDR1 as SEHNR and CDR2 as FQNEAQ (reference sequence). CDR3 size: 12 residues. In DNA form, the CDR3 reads TGTGCCAGCAGCTATTCCCAGGTTGAGCAGTTCTTC. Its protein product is CASSYSQVEQFF.

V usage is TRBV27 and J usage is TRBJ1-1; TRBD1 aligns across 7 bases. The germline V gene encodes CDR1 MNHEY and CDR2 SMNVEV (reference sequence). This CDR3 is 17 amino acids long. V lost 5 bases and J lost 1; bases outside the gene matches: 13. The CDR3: CASSGPNLRGQNTEAFF. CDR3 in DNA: TGTGCCAGCAGTGGACCAAATCTTAGGGGGCAGAACACTGAAGCTTTCTTT.

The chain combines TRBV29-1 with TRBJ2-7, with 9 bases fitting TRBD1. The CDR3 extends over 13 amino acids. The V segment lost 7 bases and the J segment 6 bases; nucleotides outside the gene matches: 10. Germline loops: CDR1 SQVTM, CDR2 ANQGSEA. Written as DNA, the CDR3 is TGCAGCGCGATTGGAGGACAGGGGCTCGAGCAGTACTTC. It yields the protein CSAIGGQGLEQYF.

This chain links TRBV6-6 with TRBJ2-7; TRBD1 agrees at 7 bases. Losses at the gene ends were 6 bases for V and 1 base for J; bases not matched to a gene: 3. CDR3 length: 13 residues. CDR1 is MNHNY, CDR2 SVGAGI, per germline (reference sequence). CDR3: CASSRQGSYEQYF. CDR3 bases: TGTGCCAGCAGCAGACAGGGATCCTACGAGCAGTACTTC.

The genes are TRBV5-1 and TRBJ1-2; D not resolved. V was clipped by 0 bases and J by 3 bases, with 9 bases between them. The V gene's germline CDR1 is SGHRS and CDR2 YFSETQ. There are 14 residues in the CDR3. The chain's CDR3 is CASSLGEGYYGYTF. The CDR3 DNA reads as TGCGCCAGCAGCTTGGGCGAGGGATACTATGGCTACACCTTC.

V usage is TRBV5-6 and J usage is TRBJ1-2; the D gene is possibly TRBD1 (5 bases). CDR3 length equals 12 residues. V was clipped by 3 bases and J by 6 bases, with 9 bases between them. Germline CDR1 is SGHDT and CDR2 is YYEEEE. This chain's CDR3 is CASSYDSNGYTF. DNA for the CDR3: TGTGCCAGCAGCTACGACAGCAATGGCTACACCTTC.

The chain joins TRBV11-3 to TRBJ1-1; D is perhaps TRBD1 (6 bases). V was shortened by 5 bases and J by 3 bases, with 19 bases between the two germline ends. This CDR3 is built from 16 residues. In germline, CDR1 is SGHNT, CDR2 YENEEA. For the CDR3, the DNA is TGTGCCAGCAGCCGCCCTTGGGGGGGCCCTGACACTGAAGCTTTCTTT. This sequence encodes CASSRPWGGPDTEAFF.

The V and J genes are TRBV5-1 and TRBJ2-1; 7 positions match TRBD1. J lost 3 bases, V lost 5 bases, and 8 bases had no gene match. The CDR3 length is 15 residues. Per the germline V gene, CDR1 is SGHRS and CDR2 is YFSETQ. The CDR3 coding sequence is TGCGCCAGCAGAGCCGACAGGGTGAGCTACAATGAGCAGTTCTTC. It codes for CASRADRVSYNEQFF.

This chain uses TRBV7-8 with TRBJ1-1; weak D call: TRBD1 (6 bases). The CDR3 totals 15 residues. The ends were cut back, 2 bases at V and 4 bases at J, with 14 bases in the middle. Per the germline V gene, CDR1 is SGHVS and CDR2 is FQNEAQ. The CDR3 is CASSLSPGTSTEAFF. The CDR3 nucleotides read TGTGCCAGCAGCTTATCCCCAGGGACAAGCACTGAAGCTTTCTTT.

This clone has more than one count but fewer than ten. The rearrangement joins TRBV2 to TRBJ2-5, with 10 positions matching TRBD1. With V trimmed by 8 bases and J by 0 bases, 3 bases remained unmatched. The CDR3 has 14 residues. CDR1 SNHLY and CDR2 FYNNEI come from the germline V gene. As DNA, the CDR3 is TGTGCCAGCGCGACAGGGGGCTACCAAGAGACCCAGTACTTC. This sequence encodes CASATGGYQETQYF.

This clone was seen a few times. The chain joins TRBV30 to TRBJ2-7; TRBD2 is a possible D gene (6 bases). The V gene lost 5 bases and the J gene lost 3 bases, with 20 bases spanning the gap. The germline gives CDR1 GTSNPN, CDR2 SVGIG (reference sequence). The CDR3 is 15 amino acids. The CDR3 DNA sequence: TGTGCCTGGGGTAAGGGTCGGGAGAAGAACTACGAGCAGTACTTC. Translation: CAWGKGREKNYEQYF.

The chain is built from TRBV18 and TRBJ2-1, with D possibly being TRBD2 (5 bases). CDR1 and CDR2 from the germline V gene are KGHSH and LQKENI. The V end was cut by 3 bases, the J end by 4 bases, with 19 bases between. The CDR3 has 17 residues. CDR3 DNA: TGTGCCAGCTCACCCCCAGCGGAGGCAACAAAGTACAATGAGCAGTTCTTC. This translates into CASSPPAEATKYNEQFF.